Included here is one T cell receptor (beta chain) sequence, with context. As yet, its antigen is unknown. TCRdb's copy holds only in-frame clones and misses some; the assay was immunoSEQ multiplex PCR. The sample holds about 48,000 clones, approximately 84% seen once. The source of the sample is a study of OX40 agonist ivuxolimab in advanced cancers. Study summary: The dose of intravenous ivuxolimab that patients received every 2 weeks ranged from 0.01 to 10 mg/kg.

Study-level results: It was also the case that some nonresponders had low normalized T-cell clonal expansion.

This CDR3 has 15 amino acids. Per the germline V gene, CDR1 is SNHLY and CDR2 is FYNNEI. V was cut by 7 bases and J by 7 bases, with 23 bases left in between. The chain carries TRBV2 and TRBJ2-7, with D tentatively TRBD1 (6 bases). The source was CD4+ or CD8+ T cells sorted from blood, collected in a trial of the OX40 agonist ivuxolimab. The TCR was taken from an adult with an advanced solid tumor such as melanoma, head and neck, liver or kidney cancer. CDR3 sequence reads: CASKSQQGLLLEQYF. CDR3 in DNA: TGTGCCAGCAAATCTCAACAGGGATTACTCTTAGAGCAGTACTTC.